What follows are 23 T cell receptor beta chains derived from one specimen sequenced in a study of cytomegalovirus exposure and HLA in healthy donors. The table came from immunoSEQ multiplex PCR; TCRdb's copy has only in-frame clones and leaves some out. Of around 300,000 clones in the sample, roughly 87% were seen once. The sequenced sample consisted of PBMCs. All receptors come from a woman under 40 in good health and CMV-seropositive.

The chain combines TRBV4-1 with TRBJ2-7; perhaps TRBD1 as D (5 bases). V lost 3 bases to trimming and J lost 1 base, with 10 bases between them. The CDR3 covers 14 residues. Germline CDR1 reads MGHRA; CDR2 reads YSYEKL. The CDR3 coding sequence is TGCGCCAGCAGCCAGGAAAGGGGTTCCTACGAGCAGTACTTC. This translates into CASSQERGSYEQYF.

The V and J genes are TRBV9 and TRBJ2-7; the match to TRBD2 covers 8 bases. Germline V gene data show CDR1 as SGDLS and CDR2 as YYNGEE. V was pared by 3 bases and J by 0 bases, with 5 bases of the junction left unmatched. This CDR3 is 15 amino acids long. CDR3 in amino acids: CASSASGPSSYEQYF. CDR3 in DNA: TGTGCCAGCAGCGCTAGCGGGCCCAGCTCCTACGAGCAGTACTTC. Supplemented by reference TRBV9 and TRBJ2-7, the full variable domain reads DSGVTQTPKHLITATGQRVTLRCSPRSGDLSVYWYQQSLDQGLQFLIQYYNGEERAKGNILERFSAQQFPDLHSELNLSSLELGDSALYFCASSASGPSSYEQYFGPGTRLTVT.

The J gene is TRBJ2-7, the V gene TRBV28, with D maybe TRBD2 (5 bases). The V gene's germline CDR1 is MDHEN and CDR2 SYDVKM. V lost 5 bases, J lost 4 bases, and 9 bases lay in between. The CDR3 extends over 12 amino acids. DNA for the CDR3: TGTGCCAGCAGTAGCGGCCAATACGAGCAGTACTTC. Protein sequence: CASSSGQYEQYF. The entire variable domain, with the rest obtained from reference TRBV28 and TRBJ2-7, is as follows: DVKVTQSSRYLVKRTGEKVFLECVQDMDHENMFWYRQDPGLGLRLIYFSYDVKMKEKGDIPEGYSVSREKKERFSLILESASTNQTSMYLCASSSGQYEQYFGPGTRLTVT.

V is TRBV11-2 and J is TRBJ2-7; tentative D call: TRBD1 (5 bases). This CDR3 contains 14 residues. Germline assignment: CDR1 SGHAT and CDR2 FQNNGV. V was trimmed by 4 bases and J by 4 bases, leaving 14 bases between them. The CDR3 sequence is CASSSIKRGYEQYF. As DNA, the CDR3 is TGTGCCAGCAGCTCAATAAAAAGGGGATACGAGCAGTACTTC.

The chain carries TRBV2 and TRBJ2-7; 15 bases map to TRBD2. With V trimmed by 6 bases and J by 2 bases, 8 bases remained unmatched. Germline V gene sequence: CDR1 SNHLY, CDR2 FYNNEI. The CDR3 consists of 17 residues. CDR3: CASRKGLAGGAPYEQYF. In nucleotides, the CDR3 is TGTGCCAGCAGAAAAGGACTAGCGGGGGGGGCTCCCTACGAGCAGTACTTC.

This chain's CDR3 is CAWSIPRGLEQFF. CDR3 DNA: TGTGCCTGGAGTATCCCCAGGGGGCTTGAGCAGTTCTTC. The chain is built from TRBV30 and TRBJ2-1; TRBD1 aligns across 8 bases. Germline CDR1 and CDR2: GTSNPN and SVGIG (reference sequence). CDR3 size: 13 residues. Trimming at V came to 2 bases and at J to 9 bases, leaving 6 bases not matched to a gene.

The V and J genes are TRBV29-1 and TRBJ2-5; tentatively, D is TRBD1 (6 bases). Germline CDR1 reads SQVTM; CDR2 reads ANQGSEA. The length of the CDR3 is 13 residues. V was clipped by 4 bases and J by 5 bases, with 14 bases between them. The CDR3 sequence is CSVAHNRDETQYF. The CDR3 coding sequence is TGCAGCGTTGCGCATAACAGGGACGAGACCCAGTACTTC.

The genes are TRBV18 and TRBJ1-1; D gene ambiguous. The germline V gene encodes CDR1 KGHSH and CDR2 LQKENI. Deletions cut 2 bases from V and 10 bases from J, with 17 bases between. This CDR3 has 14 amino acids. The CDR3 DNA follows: TGTGCCAGCTCACCAAGTATTGTAATGGATACAGCTTTCTTT. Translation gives CASSPSIVMDTAFF.

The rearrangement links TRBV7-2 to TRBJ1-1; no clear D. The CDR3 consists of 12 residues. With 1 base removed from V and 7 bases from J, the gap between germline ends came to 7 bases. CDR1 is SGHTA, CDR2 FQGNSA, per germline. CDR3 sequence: CASSLDRGEAFF. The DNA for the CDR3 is TGTGCCAGCAGCTTAGATCGAGGTGAAGCTTTCTTT.

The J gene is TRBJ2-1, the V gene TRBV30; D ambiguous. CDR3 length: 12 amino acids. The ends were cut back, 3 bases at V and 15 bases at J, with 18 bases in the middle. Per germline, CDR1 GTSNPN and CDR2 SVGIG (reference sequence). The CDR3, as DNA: TGTGCCTGGAGCCAACCGGACCCGTCTTCGTTCTTC. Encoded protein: CAWSQPDPSSFF.

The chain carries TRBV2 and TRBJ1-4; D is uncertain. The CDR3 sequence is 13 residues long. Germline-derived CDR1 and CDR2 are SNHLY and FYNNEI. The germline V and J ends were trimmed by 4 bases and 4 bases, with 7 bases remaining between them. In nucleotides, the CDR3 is TGTGCCAGCAGTGGCCAGCGTAATGAAAAACTGTTTTTT. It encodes CASSGQRNEKLFF.

CDR3 in DNA: TGTGCCAGTAGTATAGGGGCACTTGATACGCAGTATTTT. Encoded protein: CASSIGALDTQYF. The chain links TRBV19 to TRBJ2-3; D uncertain. CDR3 length: 13 amino acids. V lost 1 base to trimming and J lost 6 bases, with 8 bases between them. Germline-derived CDR1 and CDR2 are LNHDA and SQIVND (reference sequence).

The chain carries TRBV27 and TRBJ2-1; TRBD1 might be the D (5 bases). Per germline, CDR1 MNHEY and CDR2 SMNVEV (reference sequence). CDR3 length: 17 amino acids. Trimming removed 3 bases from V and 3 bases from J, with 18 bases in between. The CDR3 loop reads CASSFPIGASLYNEQFF. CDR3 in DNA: TGTGCCAGCAGTTTCCCCATAGGGGCTTCCCTCTACAATGAGCAGTTCTTC.

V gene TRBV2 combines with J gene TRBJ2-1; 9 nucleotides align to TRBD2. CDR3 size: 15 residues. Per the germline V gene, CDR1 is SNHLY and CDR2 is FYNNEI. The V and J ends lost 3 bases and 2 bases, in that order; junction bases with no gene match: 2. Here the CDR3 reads CASSDLAGTYNEQFF. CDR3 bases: TGTGCCAGCAGTGACCTAGCGGGGACCTACAATGAGCAGTTCTTC.

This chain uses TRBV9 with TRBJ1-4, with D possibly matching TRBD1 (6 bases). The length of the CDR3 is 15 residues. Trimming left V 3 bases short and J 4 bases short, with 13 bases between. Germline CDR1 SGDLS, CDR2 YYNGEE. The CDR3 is CASSALTGFNEKLFF. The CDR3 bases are TGTGCCAGCAGCGCCCTGACAGGCTTTAATGAAAAACTGTTTTTT.

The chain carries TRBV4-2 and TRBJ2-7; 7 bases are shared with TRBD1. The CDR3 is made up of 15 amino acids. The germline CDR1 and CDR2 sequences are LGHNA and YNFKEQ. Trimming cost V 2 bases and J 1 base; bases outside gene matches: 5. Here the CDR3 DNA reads TGTGCCAGCAGCCAATACAGGGGATCGTCCTACGAGCAGTACTTC. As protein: CASSQYRGSSYEQYF.

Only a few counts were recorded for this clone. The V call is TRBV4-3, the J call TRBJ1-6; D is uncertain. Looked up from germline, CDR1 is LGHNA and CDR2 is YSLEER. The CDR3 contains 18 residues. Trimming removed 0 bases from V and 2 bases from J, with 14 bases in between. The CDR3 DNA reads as TGCGCCAGCAGCCAAGATACGGCCTCTGGCACCTATAATTCACCCCTCCACTTT. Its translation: CASSQDTASGTYNSPLHF.

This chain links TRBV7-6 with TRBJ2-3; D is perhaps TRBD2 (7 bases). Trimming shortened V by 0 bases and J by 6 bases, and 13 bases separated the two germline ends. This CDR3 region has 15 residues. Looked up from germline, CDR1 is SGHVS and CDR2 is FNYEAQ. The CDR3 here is CASSLAGGGGDTQYF. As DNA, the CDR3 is TGTGCCAGCAGCTTAGCGGGGGGGGGCGGCGATACGCAGTATTTT.

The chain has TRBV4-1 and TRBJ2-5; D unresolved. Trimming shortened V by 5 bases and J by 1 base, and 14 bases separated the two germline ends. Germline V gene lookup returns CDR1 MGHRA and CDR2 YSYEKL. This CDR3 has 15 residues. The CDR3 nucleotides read TGCGCCAGCAGCGAAGTAGGTCGAAGCCAAGAGACCCAGTACTTC. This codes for CASSEVGRSQETQYF.

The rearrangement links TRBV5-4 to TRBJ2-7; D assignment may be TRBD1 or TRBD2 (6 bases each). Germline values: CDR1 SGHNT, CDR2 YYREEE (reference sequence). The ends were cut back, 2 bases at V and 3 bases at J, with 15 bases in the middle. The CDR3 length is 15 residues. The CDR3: CASSFGGPRGYEQYF. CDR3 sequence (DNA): TGTGCCAGCAGCTTTGGGGGGCCTAGGGGCTACGAGCAGTACTTC.

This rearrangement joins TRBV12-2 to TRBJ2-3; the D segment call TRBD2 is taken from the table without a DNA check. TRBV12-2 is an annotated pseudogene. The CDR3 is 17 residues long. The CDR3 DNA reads TGTGCAAGTCGCTTAGGTCTAGCGGGGGATAGCACAGATACGCAGTATTTT. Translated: CASRLGLAGDSTDTQYF.

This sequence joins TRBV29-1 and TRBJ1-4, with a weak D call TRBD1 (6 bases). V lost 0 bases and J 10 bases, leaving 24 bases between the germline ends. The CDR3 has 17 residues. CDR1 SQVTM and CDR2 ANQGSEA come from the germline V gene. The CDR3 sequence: CSVEDHSTGGAFIKLFF. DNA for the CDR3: TGCAGCGTTGAAGATCACTCCACCGGGGGCGCCTTTATAAAACTGTTTTTT.

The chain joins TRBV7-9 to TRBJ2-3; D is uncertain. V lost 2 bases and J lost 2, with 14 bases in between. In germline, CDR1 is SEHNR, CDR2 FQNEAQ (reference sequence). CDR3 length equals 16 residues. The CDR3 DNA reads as TGTGCCAGCAGCTTACGGGCGGAAAAATCCACAGATACGCAGTATTTT. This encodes CASSLRAEKSTDTQYF.